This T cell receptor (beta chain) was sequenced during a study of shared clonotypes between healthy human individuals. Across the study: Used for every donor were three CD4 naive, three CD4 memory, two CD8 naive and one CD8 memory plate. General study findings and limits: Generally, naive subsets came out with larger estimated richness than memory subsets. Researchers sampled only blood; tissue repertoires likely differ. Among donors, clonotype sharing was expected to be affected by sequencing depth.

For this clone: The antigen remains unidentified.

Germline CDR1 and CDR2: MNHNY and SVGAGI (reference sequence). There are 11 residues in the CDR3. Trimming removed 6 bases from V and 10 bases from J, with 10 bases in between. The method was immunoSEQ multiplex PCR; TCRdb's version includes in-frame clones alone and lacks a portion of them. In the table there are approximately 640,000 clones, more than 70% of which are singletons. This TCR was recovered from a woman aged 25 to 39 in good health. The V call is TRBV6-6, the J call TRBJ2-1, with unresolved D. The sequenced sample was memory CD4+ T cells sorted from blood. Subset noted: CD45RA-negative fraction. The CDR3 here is CASRVDSEQFF. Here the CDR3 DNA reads TGTGCCAGCAGAGTCGACTCCGAGCAGTTCTTC.